This T cell receptor (beta chain) was identified in a study of OX40 agonist ivuxolimab in advanced cancers. TCRdb keeps only in-frame clones here, not all; method: immunoSEQ multiplex PCR. The sample holds 23,000 or so clones; around 84% are singletons and the top ten take roughly 15%. Comments on this clone: The antigen remains undetermined.

This CDR3 is 13 amino acids long. CDR1 and CDR2 (germline): SNHLY, FYNNEI. V was pared by 5 bases and J by 1 base, with 9 bases between. Study-level points and caveats: Low normalized T-cell clonal expansion also characterized some of the nonresponders.

The source was CD4+ or CD8+ T cells sorted from blood, collected in a trial of the OX40 agonist ivuxolimab. This rearrangement joins TRBV2 to TRBJ2-7, with D perhaps TRBD1 (6 bases). This TCR was recovered from an adult with an advanced solid tumor such as melanoma, head and neck, liver or kidney cancer. The chain's CDR3 is CASSPDSSYEQYF. CDR3 coding DNA: TGTGCCAGCAGTCCGGACAGTTCCTACGAGCAGTACTTC.